A selection of T cell receptor beta chains follows, all from one sample in a study of control samples from healthy donors and cancer patients. Data came from immunoSEQ multiplex PCR; TCRdb stores just in-frame clones and leaves some out. The sample shows 100,000 to 150,000 clones, 80% to 95% of them seen only once. Sequencing input: blood. The receptor set was obtained from a woman between 18 and 29 years old in good health. CDR3s include the opening cysteine and the closing phenylalanine or tryptophan. The D gene is left open where the match is weak. Expanded clones get a size class; other rows say once, few or many, or leave the size out.

NA	TRBV27	TRBJ2-5	TRBD2	TGTGCCAGCAGTTTATTATACGAGGGTAGCGGGGGACTCCAAGAGACCCAGTACTTC	CASSLLYEGSGGLQETQYF
NA	TRBV9	TRBJ2-2	TRBD2	TGTGCCAGCAGCGTAACAAGCGGGATATCCACCGGGGAGCTGTTTTTT	CASSVTSGISTGELFF
once	TRBV18	TRBJ2-2	TRBD2	TGTGCCAGCTCACCACCCTCTAGCGGTAACACCGGGGAGCTGTTTTTT	CASSPPSSGNTGELFF
NA	TRBV5-4	TRBJ2-7	NA	TGTGCCAGCAGGCCTGGGAAGGGCTCCTACGAGCAGTACTTC	CASRPGKGSYEQYF
NA	TRBV10-3	TRBJ2-2	NA	TGTGCCATCATGAGGAGCACCGGGGAGCTGTTTTTT	CAIMRSTGELFF
NA	TRBV18	TRBJ2-1	NA	TGTGCCAGCTCACCACTTGTAGGGAATACCTACAATGAGCAGTTCTTC	CASSPLVGNTYNEQFF
NA	TRBV2	TRBJ2-1	NA	TGTGCCAGCAGTGTTAGCAGGGCCAACAATGAGCAGTTCTTC	CASSVSRANNEQFF
NA	TRBV24-1	TRBJ1-1	TRBD1	TGTGCCACCAGGGGAACCGGGACAGGGATCTCTGAAGCTTTCTTT	CATRGTGTGISEAFF
NA	TRBV29-1	TRBJ2-5	TRBD2	TGCAGCGTTGACGGGACTAGCGGGGAGACCCAGTACTTC	CSVDGTSGETQYF
NA	TRBV7-2	TRBJ2-2	TRBD2	TGTGCCAGCAGCCTTAGCGGGGGGGGCACCGGGGAGCTGTTTTTT	CASSLSGGGTGELFF
NA	TRBV25-1	TRBJ2-5	NA	TGTGCCAGCAGTGAATTATACGGGGTTGGAGAGACCCAGTACTTC	CASSELYGVGETQYF
NA	TRBV14	TRBJ1-2	NA	TGTGCCAGCAGCCAACGAACAGTGGAGGGCTACACCTTC	CASSQRTVEGYTF
NA	TRBV28	TRBJ1-5	NA	TGTGCCAGCAGTTTAATTACAGGGTCCAATCAGCCCCAGCATTTT	CASSLITGSNQPQHF
NA	TRBV4-3	TRBJ2-4	TRBD1	TGCGCCAGCAGCCAAGATGGCAGGGGGCAGGGAAACATTCAGTACTTC	CASSQDGRGQGNIQYF
NA	TRBV3-1/TRBV3-2	TRBJ2-7	NA	TGTGCCAGCAGCCATCTGGACCGCTACGAGCAGTACTTC	CASSHLDRYEQYF
NA	TRBV9	TRBJ1-2	NA	TGTGCCAGCAGTCGCGACCCCGAGAGGGTCTATGGCTACACCTTC	CASSRDPERVYGYTF
NA	TRBV25-1	TRBJ2-7	NA	TGTGCCAGCATGGGCGGTTTCGACGAGCAGTACTTC	CASMGGFDEQYF
NA	TRBV7-2	TRBJ2-1	NA	TGTGCCAGCAGCTTAGTAGGGGCTAGGGGAAATGAGCAGTTCTTC	CASSLVGARGNEQFF
NA	TRBV7-2	TRBJ2-7	NA	TGTGCCAGCAGCTTAGCGTTTGGGGGCTCCTACGAGCAGTACTTC	CASSLAFGGSYEQYF
NA	TRBV19	TRBJ1-3	NA	TGTGCCAGTAGCTGGGACGCCGGCTCTGGAAACACCATATATTTT	CASSWDAGSGNTIYF
NA	TRBV27	TRBJ2-7	NA	TGTGCCAGCAGTTTAGCCCCAGGCTACGAGCAGTACTTC	CASSLAPGYEQYF
NA	TRBV18	TRBJ2-5	NA	TGTGCCAGCTCAACGAACAGACAAGAGACCCAGTACTTC	CASSTNRQETQYF
NA	TRBV7-8	TRBJ2-7	NA	TGTGCCAGCAGTTTACGGGTGGAGAGCTCCTACGAGCAGTACTTC	CASSLRVESSYEQYF
NA	TRBV27	TRBJ1-2	TRBD1	TGTGCCAGCAGTTTTTGGGGGACAGCCTATGGCTACACCTTC	CASSFWGTAYGYTF
NA	TRBV2	TRBJ2-1	TRBD2	TGTGCCAGCAGTGGTAGCGGGGGAGTCTCCTACAATGAGCAGTTCTTC	CASSGSGGVSYNEQFF
NA	TRBV21-1	TRBJ2-7	NA	TGTGCCAGCAGCAAGGGGGACTCTCAAACCTACGAGCAGTACTTC	CASSKGDSQTYEQYF
NA	TRBV27	TRBJ1-6	NA	TGTGCCAGCAGTCCCCTGCTGAATTCCCTCCACTTT	CASSPLLNSLHF
NA	TRBV7-2	TRBJ2-1	TRBD2	TGTGCCAGCAGCTTCGGGAGCGGGGGGATGAGCTCCTACAATGAGCAGTTCTTC	CASSFGSGGMSSYNEQFF
NA	TRBV28	TRBJ1-6	NA	TGTGCCAGCACCATAGGTCCAGGGAGCTCCTATAATTCACCCCTCCACTTT	CASTIGPGSSYNSPLHF